The source of this TCR beta chain is a study of T-cell memory formation after mild COVID-19. This clonotype was counted only a few times. What it binds is unknown. The CDR3 contains 15 residues. After removal of 3 bases from V and 7 bases from J, the junction contained 6 bases not matched to a gene. Germline V gene lookup returns CDR1 WSHSY and CDR2 SAAADI. The study, taken as a whole, reports: CD4/CD8 balance held among clones contracting day 15 to 85, and later expanders leaned CD4+. Mainly in CM and EM were contracting CD4+ clones; CD8+ were in EMRA.

Constant-segment-primed 5'RACE gave TCR alpha and TCR beta cDNA libraries with sample barcodes and UMIs. A single record per CDR3 protein comes from TCRdb applying MiXCR to the 5' RACE reads. Altogether some 350,000 distinct CDR3 sequences are present, about 15% being singletons, with the ten largest covering around 24%. The gene calls are TRBV10-2 and TRBJ1-4; 9 positions match TRBD1. Material: PBMCs or a T cell subset sorted from them (not recorded which). The clonotype comes from a man aged 18-30 years who had mild COVID-19 (a few samples of this study predate the infection). Cell type and time point are not known. The CDR3 sequence is CASSDPGQGGEKLFF. DNA for the CDR3: TGCGCCAGCAGTGACCCGGGACAGGGAGGTGAAAAACTGTTTTTT.